What follows is one T cell receptor beta chain and its context. One base away lies a much larger clone, so this may be a sequencing read error. The source material, 20-30 mg of unsorted bulk tissue, was used to co-extract RNA and DNA. This sample was included in a study of tumor-infiltrating lymphocytes in primary liver carcinoma. With 400 to 550 ng total RNA as template and a constant-region primer, TCR beta cDNA was made. Employing slightly modified ARM-PCR, three nested multiplex PCR rounds were run, and these gave rise to the TCR beta libraries. In TCRdb, the multiplex PCR reads were re-called with MiXCR into one record per CDR3 protein. The sample contains approximately 92,000 distinct CDR3 sequences, around 70% of which appear only once. Sequencing input: tumor-adjacent normal liver tissue. The TCR originated in a man aged 35 to 55 with primary liver carcinoma and hepatitis B virus infection.

CDR3 sequence: CASSLMGQFYEQYF. Here the CDR3 DNA reads TGTGCCAGCAGCTTGATGGGCCAGTTCTACGAGCAGTACTTC. The chain employs TRBV5-6 and TRBJ2-7; D gene ambiguous. The germline V gene has CDR1 SGHDT and CDR2 YYEEEE. This CDR3 contains 14 residues. Between the trimmed V and J ends, which lost 1 base and 3 bases, there was a span of 11 bases.